This is a list of T cell receptor beta chains from one sample in a study of T cells after somatic rescue of genetic block. Profiled with immunoSEQ multiplex PCR; TCRdb holds only in-frame clones, not every one. The repertoire has about 15,000 clones, roughly 70% of them found once; the top ten carry under 35%. Sequencing was carried out using peripheral blood mononuclear cells (PBMCs). All receptors derive from a young man. CDR3s include the opening cysteine and the closing phenylalanine or tryptophan. The D gene is left open where the match is weak. Some rows have no size entry. The others give once, few or many, or a class for an expanded clone.

-	TRBV5-1	TRBJ2-1	TRBD2	TGCGCCAGCAGCTTGGTCGCGGGACTAGCAGGGACCTACAATGAGCAGTTCTTC	CASSLVAGLAGTYNEQFF
-	TRBV28	TRBJ1-6	-	TGTGCCAGCAGTTTTCTCAGGGGCTATAATTCACCCCTCCACTTT	CASSFLRGYNSPLHF
-	TRBV11-3	TRBJ2-1	-	TGTGCCAGCAGCTTAGATGTAACAGGCAATGAGCAGTTCTTC	CASSLDVTGNEQFF
-	TRBV5-1	TRBJ2-5	-	TGCGCCAGCAGCACCACAGCGTACCAAGAGACCCAGTACTTC	CASSTTAYQETQYF
-	TRBV18	TRBJ2-1	TRBD2	TGTGCCAGCTCACACCTGTGGCTAGCGGGGGACAATGAGCAGTTCTTC	CASSHLWLAGDNEQFF
-	TRBV25-1	TRBJ1-5	-	TGTGCCAGCAGTTCCCAGGACAGCGGTAATCAGCCCCAGCATTTT	CASSSQDSGNQPQHF
-	TRBV30	TRBJ2-1	TRBD2	TGTGCCGGTGGGACTAGCGGGAGGGCCGGTGGGAAATACAATGAGCAGTTCTTC	CAGGTSGRAGGKYNEQFF
few	TRBV9	TRBJ2-2	-	TGTGCCAGCAGCGTAGTAGGAGGGAGCACCGGGGAGCTGTTTTTT	CASSVVGGSTGELFF
-	TRBV5-1	TRBJ1-5	TRBD1	TGCGCCAGCAGCTTGGACGGGACAGGGAATCAGCCCCAGCATTTT	CASSLDGTGNQPQHF
-	TRBV4-1	TRBJ1-1	-	TGCGCCAGCAGCCAAGATTGGGGCGGCGGCACTGAAGCTTTCTTT	CASSQDWGGGTEAFF
once	TRBV28	TRBJ2-5	-	TGTGCCAGCAGTTTACATGGGGAGACCCAGTACTTC	CASSLHGETQYF
-	TRBV19	TRBJ2-6	-	TGTGCCAGTAGTCTCCCCATCCACTCTGGGGCCAACGTCCTGACTTTC	CASSLPIHSGANVLTF
-	TRBV30	TRBJ2-5	-	TGTGCCTGGAGTGTTCTCAGGACAAAAGGGACCCAGTACTTC	CAWSVLRTKGTQYF
-	TRBV9	TRBJ2-1	-	TGTGCCAGCAGCCCCCTTCTGGGCTCCTACAATGAGCAGTTCTTC	CASSPLLGSYNEQFF
-	TRBV28	TRBJ1-6	TRBD1	TGTGCCAGCAGCGCCGGGACAGGGAGCTCCTATAATTCACCCCTCCACTTT	CASSAGTGSSYNSPLHF
-	TRBV18	TRBJ2-1	-	TGTGCCAGCTCACCGCAACGGGGGACAGTCAATGAGCAGTTCTTC	CASSPQRGTVNEQFF
-	TRBV5-5	TRBJ2-5	TRBD1	TGTGCCAGCATGGCAATCACAGGGGGGGAGACCCAGTACTTC	CASMAITGGETQYF
few	TRBV7-9	TRBJ2-3	-	TGTGCCAGCGGATTTCCCTCGGGACTCCCCACAGATACGCAGTATTTT	CASGFPSGLPTDTQYF
-	TRBV10-3	TRBJ1-2	TRBD1	TGTGCCATCAGTGCACGGGTTGGAGGGGACAGGGTCGATGGCTACACCTTC	CAISARVGGDRVDGYTF
-	TRBV5-3	TRBJ1-1	-	TGTGCCAGAAGCTTGGGGACCGGGACGGCTATCCGGACTGAAGCTTTCTTT	CARSLGTGTAIRTEAFF
-	TRBV4-2	TRBJ2-4	-	TGTGCCAGCAGCCAAATGGGGGCGGGAGTGGGCAAAAACATTCAGTACTTC	CASSQMGAGVGKNIQYF
few	TRBV5-8	TRBJ2-7	-	TGTGCCAGCAGCGTTAGCGGATACTCCTACGAGCAGTACTTC	CASSVSGYSYEQYF
-	TRBV10-3	TRBJ2-7	-	TGTGCCATCAAACAGGGGGGGTCTTACGAGCAGTACTTC	CAIKQGGSYEQYF
few	TRBV21-1	TRBJ2-3	-	TGTGCCAGCAGCTACAGAGGGGGACTCATCACAGATACGCAGTATTTT	CASSYRGGLITDTQYF
few	TRBV2	TRBJ2-3	TRBD1	TGTGCCAGCAGTGTAGGACAGGGAACAGATACGCAGTATTTT	CASSVGQGTDTQYF
few	TRBV28	TRBJ1-5	TRBD1	TGTGCCAGCAGTTTGAGGGACAGGGAACGGCCCCAGCATTTT	CASSLRDRERPQHF
-	TRBV14	TRBJ1-1	-	TGTGCCAGCAGCCAAGTTGTAGGGACCACTGAAGCTTTCTTT	CASSQVVGTTEAFF
once	TRBV11-2	TRBJ1-3	-	TGTGCCAGCAGCTTGGGGAACACCATATATTTT	CASSLGNTIYF
-	TRBV11-2	TRBJ2-4	-	TGTGCCAGCAGCTTAGTGCGAGCCAAAAACATTCAGTACTTC	CASSLVRAKNIQYF
-	TRBV6-9	TRBJ2-7	TRBD2	TGTGCCAGCAGTTACGGGGGGATGTTAAACGAGCAGTACTTC	CASSYGGMLNEQYF
-	TRBV13	TRBJ2-7	TRBD1	TGTGCCAGCAGCGGACTGACAGGGGCGGGTGAGCAGTACTTC	CASSGLTGAGEQYF
-	TRBV4-1	TRBJ1-2	-	TGCGCCAGCACCGGGCCGGGGGGGAACTATGGCTACACCTTC	CASTGPGGNYGYTF